A single sample gave rise to the 11 T cell receptor beta chains below, sequenced in a study of cytomegalovirus exposure and HLA in healthy donors. It was with 60 Vbeta and 13 Jbeta primers that the PCR ran. Measured with immunoSEQ multiplex PCR; TCRdb has only the in-frame clones, and not every one. The data contain under 150,000 clones, around 77% of them singletons. Material: PBMCs. The origin of the receptors is a woman aged 45 to 65 in good health and CMV-seronegative.

This clone has a handful of counts. The junction does not match germline at one end; this may be a read error. CDR3 protein: CASRFGITDYEQYF. The CDR3 DNA follows: TGCGCCAGCCGCTTCGGGATAACCGACTACGAGCAGTACTTC. This rearrangement joins TRBV5-1 to TRBJ2-7; D possibly corresponds to TRBD2 (5 bases). CDR1 and CDR2 (germline): SGHRS, YFSETQ. The CDR3 is made up of 14 amino acids.

CDR3 region: CASSLLDSSEAFF. The CDR3 coding sequence is TGTGCCAGCAGTTTACTCGACAGCTCTGAAGCTTTCTTT. V and J are TRBV7-9 and TRBJ1-1; tentative D call: TRBD1 (5 bases). Germline CDR1 is SEHNR and CDR2 is FQNEAQ (reference sequence). The V gene lost 6 bases and the J gene lost 6 bases, with 14 bases spanning the gap. The CDR3 is 13 amino acids.

The chain couples TRBV18 to TRBJ1-1, with D maybe TRBD1 (6 bases). V was trimmed by 4 bases and J by 1 base, leaving 7 bases between them. The CDR3 totals 13 residues. Germline V lookup: CDR1 KGHSH, CDR2 LQKENI. The CDR3 here is CASSLQGNTEAFF. Written as DNA, the CDR3 is TGTGCCAGCTCACTACAGGGGAACACTGAAGCTTTCTTT.

V is TRBV6-5 and J is TRBJ2-7, with 12 nucleotides matching TRBD1. In germline, CDR1 is MNHEY, CDR2 SVGAGI. There are 15 residues in the CDR3. V trimming: 2 bases; J trimming: 7 bases; junction bases outside the gene matches: 6. CDR3 nucleotides: TGTGCCAGCAGTTACCAGGGACAGGGGGCTGGGGAGCAGTACTTC. Residues: CASSYQGQGAGEQYF.

This chain links TRBV19 with TRBJ2-3; 8 nucleotides match TRBD2. The germline V gene encodes CDR1 LNHDA and CDR2 SQIVND (reference sequence). V was clipped by 1 base and J by 5 bases; unmatched bases: 5. The CDR3 consists of 15 residues. CDR3 loop: CASSIAGGNKDTQYF. CDR3 in DNA: TGTGCCAGTAGTATAGCGGGAGGGAATAAAGATACGCAGTATTTT.

V usage is TRBV11-2 and J usage is TRBJ1-5; 11 bases fit TRBD1. Trimming removed 2 bases from V and 7 bases from J; junction bases left unmatched: 4. The CDR3 is 15 amino acids. Germline lookup yields CDR1 SGHAT and CDR2 FQNNGV. The CDR3 spells CASSLTRTGGQPQHF. The CDR3 DNA reads TGTGCCAGCAGCTTAACACGGACAGGGGGCCAGCCCCAGCATTTT.

J is TRBJ2-7 and V is TRBV5-4, with D perhaps matching TRBD2 (5 bases). The CDR3 contains 14 residues. Looked up from germline, CDR1 is SGHNT and CDR2 is YYREEE (reference sequence). The V end lost 0 bases, the J end lost 2 bases, and 9 bases lay between the germline ends. CDR3 sequence reads: CASSLAGSTYEQYV. CDR3 coding DNA: TGTGCCAGCAGCTTGGCGGGAAGTACCTACGAGCAGTACGTC.

The J gene is TRBJ2-3, the V gene TRBV27, with a tentative D call TRBD2 (6 bases). CDR3 length: 18 amino acids. Germline values: CDR1 MNHEY, CDR2 SMNVEV (reference sequence). Trimming left V 3 bases short and J 0 bases short, with 19 bases between. The CDR3 sequence is CASSFLPARAGSTDTQYF. In DNA form, the CDR3 reads TGTGCCAGCAGTTTCCTACCGGCGCGGGCGGGGAGCACAGATACGCAGTATTTT.

This clone appeared a few times. The rearrangement uses TRBV7-2 and TRBJ1-5; TRBD1 matches at 10 bases. The CDR3 spans 14 residues. V was pared by 5 bases and J by 6 bases, with 4 bases of the junction left unmatched. The germline V gene has CDR1 SGHTA and CDR2 FQGNSA. Here the CDR3 DNA reads TGTGCCAGCAGCCCCCGGACAGGGGGTCAGCCCCAGCATTTT. Translated, it gives CASSPRTGGQPQHF.

This clone was seen a few times. The chain's CDR3 is CASSIGGISDTQYF. As DNA, the CDR3 is TGTGCCAGTAGTATCGGCGGGATAAGTGATACGCAGTATTTT. The chain combines TRBV19 with TRBJ2-3; possible D gene TRBD2, 6 bases. CDR3 length equals 14 residues. Germline V lookup: CDR1 LNHDA, CDR2 SQIVND (reference sequence). V was pared by 3 bases and J by 6 bases, with 13 bases between.

V usage is TRBV2 and J usage is TRBJ1-2; 8 bases line up with TRBD1. This CDR3 spans 16 amino acids. Germline loops: CDR1 SNHLY, CDR2 FYNNEI. V dropped 6 bases and J dropped 3; count of bases not matched to a gene: 12. Here the CDR3 DNA reads TGTGCCAGCAGAAGAGGGACAGGCCCGGGGGACTATGGCTACACCTTC. Translated: CASRRGTGPGDYGYTF.